This section outlines one T cell receptor beta chain sequence together with its context. V lost 2 bases, J lost 1 base, and 14 bases lay in between. Germline CDR1 SGHVS, CDR2 FQNEAQ. The CDR3 length is 16 residues. This specimen comes from a study of T cell changes during pregnancy in multiple sclerosis. Clones were sequenced by immunoSEQ multiplex PCR, and TCRdb holds only the in-frame ones, with some missing. The sample has tens of thousands of clones; roughly nine tenths are singletons. The source material was CD4+ T cells from peripheral blood mononuclear cells, sampled in the second trimester of pregnancy. The chain joins TRBV7-8 to TRBJ1-1; D is ambiguous. This sequence originates from a female donor with multiple sclerosis, enrolled in a pregnancy study. The CDR3 reads CASSLFFWRANTEAFF. CDR3 bases: TGTGCCAGCAGCTTATTCTTTTGGCGGGCGAACACTGAAGCTTTCTTT.